Listed here are 29 T cell receptor beta chains from one sample, sequenced in a study of PD-1 blockade in classical Hodgkin lymphoma. Data came from immunoSEQ multiplex PCR; TCRdb stores just in-frame clones and leaves some out. This table holds tens of thousands of clones, about nine tenths found once. Time point reported: cycle 4 day 1 (C4D1), after 6 weeks of nivolumab. Each patient experienced a relapse that followed autologous stem cell transplantation, and brentuximab vedotin exposure varied. The sample consisted of peripheral blood mononuclear cells (PBMCs), taken before the fourth cycle of nivolumab. Receptors originate from a human donor with classical Hodgkin lymphoma.

The chain has TRBV29-1 and TRBJ1-1; D not resolved. There are 14 residues in the CDR3. V was shortened by 0 bases and J by 0 bases, with 8 bases between the two germline ends. Germline-derived CDR1 and CDR2 are SQVTM and ANQGSEA. CDR3 amino acids: CSVEDGPMNTEAFF. CDR3 DNA: TGCAGCGTTGAAGATGGACCCATGAACACTGAAGCTTTCTTT.

The chain joins TRBV27 to TRBJ1-3; tentative D call: TRBD1 (5 bases). Trimming took 5 bases from V and 0 from J, leaving 11 bases between them. This CDR3 is 15 amino acids long. Germline V CDR1 and CDR2: MNHEY, SMNVEV (reference sequence). CDR3 bases: TGTGCCAGCAGTCGGGACTCAAGCTCTGGAAACACCATATATTTT. Its protein is CASSRDSSSGNTIYF.

The genes are TRBV7-9 and TRBJ2-5, with 7 nucleotides matching TRBD2. V dropped 2 bases and J dropped 1; count of bases not matched to a gene: 10. This CDR3 region has 17 residues. In germline, CDR1 is SEHNR, CDR2 FQNEAQ (reference sequence). In DNA, the CDR3 is TGTGCCAGCAGCTTATTGAGCATGGCTAGCGGCCAAGAGACCCAGTACTTC. Amino acid sequence: CASSLLSMASGQETQYF.

This clone showed up just once. The genes are TRBV14 and TRBJ2-7; D unclear. Trimming took off 5 bases at V and 4 bases at J, with 9 bases between the two ends. CDR1 is SGHDN, CDR2 FVKESK, per germline. This CDR3 spans 12 amino acids. CDR3: CASSLGSYEQYF. In DNA form, the CDR3 reads TGTGCCAGCAGCTTGGGCTCTTACGAGCAGTACTTC.

The table lists this clone with a count of one. This chain uses TRBV6-1 with TRBJ1-1; 10 nucleotides align to TRBD1. This CDR3 has 15 residues. CDR1 and CDR2 from the germline V gene are MNHNS and SASEGT. Trimming at V came to 6 bases and at J to 5 bases, leaving 9 bases not matched to a gene. The CDR3 DNA reads TGTGCCAGCAGGGGACAGGGGAAGGGTGGGACTGAAGCTTTCTTT. Translated: CASRGQGKGGTEAFF.

The chain uses TRBV13 and TRBJ2-7, with 9 bases identical to TRBD1. The J segment lost 3 bases and the V segment lost 5 bases, leaving 14 bases of the junction unmatched. In germline, CDR1 is PRHDT, CDR2 FYEKMQ (reference sequence). The CDR3 is 17 residues long. The CDR3 is CASSPTGGQAYYYEQYF. The DNA of the CDR3 is TGTGCCAGCAGCCCTACAGGGGGCCAAGCCTACTACTACGAGCAGTACTTC.

This clone was counted once. The CDR3 loop reads CASSFRASLLGYGYTF. The CDR3 DNA is TGTGCCAGCAGCTTTAGGGCTTCCTTACTAGGCTATGGCTACACCTTC. The J gene is TRBJ1-2, the V gene TRBV7-9, with unresolved D. V was clipped by 3 bases and J by 4 bases, with 18 bases between them. CDR1 is SEHNR and CDR2 is FQNEAQ in the germline V gene (reference sequence). CDR3 size: 16 residues.

The chain employs TRBV27 and TRBJ1-5; D call uncertain. V gave up 3 bases and J gave up 4 bases, with 10 bases separating them. The CDR3 is 14 residues long. CDR1 is MNHEY, CDR2 SMNVEV, per germline (reference sequence). The CDR3 is CASSFRAPNQPQHF. CDR3 in DNA: TGTGCCAGCAGTTTTAGGGCACCGAATCAGCCCCAGCATTTT.

The genes are TRBV4-2 and TRBJ1-2; 9 positions match TRBD1. Germline-derived CDR1 and CDR2 are LGHNA and YNFKEQ. Trimming removed 1 base from V and 2 bases from J; junction bases left unmatched: 2. The length of the CDR3 is 15 residues. CDR3 sequence: CASSQGTGVNYGYTF. The CDR3 DNA sequence: TGTGCCAGCAGCCAAGGGACAGGGGTCAACTATGGCTACACCTTC.

V is TRBV6-6 and J is TRBJ2-4, with a tentative D call TRBD2 (6 bases). V dropped 4 bases and J dropped 7 bases, with 14 bases sitting between them. Germline V gene lookup returns CDR1 MNHNY and CDR2 SVGAGI (reference sequence). CDR3 length equals 14 residues. The CDR3 coding sequence is TGTGCCAGCAGTTCCAAAGGAGGGTTGAACATTCAGTACTTC. It is translated as CASSSKGGLNIQYF.

This chain joins TRBV7-6 and TRBJ1-3; 10 positions match TRBD1. Per the germline V gene, CDR1 is SGHVS and CDR2 is FNYEAQ. The V segment lost 5 bases and the J segment 0 bases; nucleotides outside the gene matches: 13. The CDR3 has 19 amino acids. CDR3: CASSLTGTGAASSGNTIYF. The CDR3, as DNA: TGTGCCAGCAGCCTGACCGGGACAGGGGCTGCGTCCTCTGGAAACACCATATATTTT. The complete variable domain, with remaining parts taken from reference TRBV7-6 and TRBJ1-3, reads GAGVSQSPRYKVTKRGQDVALRCDPISGHVSLYWYRQALGQGPEFLTYFNYEAQQDKSGLPNDRFSAERPEGSISTLTIQRTEQRDSAMYRCASSLTGTGAASSGNTIYFGEGSWLTVV.

J is TRBJ1-6 and V is TRBV21-1; TRBD1, the D gene given by the table, was not confirmed from the DNA. TRBV21-1 is assigned pseudogene status. This CDR3 comprises 17 residues. CDR3 protein: CASSKERGTGIPSPLHF. In DNA, the CDR3 is TGTGCCAGCAGCAAAGAAAGGGGCACAGGGATCCCCTCACCCCTCCACTTT.

The chain has TRBV6-1 and TRBJ2-7; D gene uncertain. Looked up from germline, CDR1 is MNHNS and CDR2 is SASEGT. The CDR3 consists of 11 residues. V gave up 2 bases and J gave up 6 bases, with 5 bases separating them. The CDR3 here is CASSESVEQYF. The DNA of the CDR3 is TGTGCCAGCAGTGAATCCGTCGAGCAGTACTTC.

The rearrangement links TRBV6-5 to TRBJ2-7; 9 bases agree with TRBD1. The CDR3 runs 15 residues. V dropped 5 bases and J dropped 3; count of bases not matched to a gene: 8. Germline V CDR1 and CDR2: MNHEY, SVGAGI. The CDR3 reads CASSPRGTGNYEQYF. The CDR3 coding sequence is TGTGCCAGCAGTCCGCGGGGGACAGGGAACTACGAGCAGTACTTC.

The J gene is TRBJ1-5, the V gene TRBV19, with unresolved D. V dropped 6 bases and J dropped 3 bases, with 18 bases sitting between them. Germline V gene sequence: CDR1 LNHDA, CDR2 SQIVND (reference sequence). The CDR3 is 16 residues long. CDR3: CASRPRGRNNNQPQHF. CDR3 sequence (DNA): TGTGCCAGTAGGCCCCGCGGGAGGAATAACAATCAGCCCCAGCATTTT.

This chain links TRBV4-1 with TRBJ2-7, with TRBD1 matching 10 bases. The J segment lost 2 bases and the V segment lost 5 bases, leaving 3 bases of the junction unmatched. The CDR3 is 14 amino acids. The V gene's germline CDR1 is MGHRA and CDR2 YSYEKL. The CDR3 loop is CASSDGQGAYEQYF. The CDR3 nucleotides read TGCGCCAGCAGCGACGGACAGGGGGCCTACGAGCAGTACTTC.

The chain couples TRBV25-1 to TRBJ2-3, with D maybe TRBD1 (5 bases). V lost 3 bases and J 3 bases, leaving 10 bases between the germline ends. The germline CDR1 and CDR2 sequences are MGHDK and SYGVNS. This CDR3 has 14 residues. CDR3 loop: CASSEGSGTDTQYF. DNA of the CDR3: TGTGCCAGCAGTGAGGGGTCAGGGACAGATACGCAGTATTTT.

This chain links TRBV27 with TRBJ2-1, with D tentatively TRBD1 or TRBD2 (5 bases each). Trimming pared 8 bases from V and 3 bases from J, leaving 11 bases between. The CDR3 runs 13 residues. Germline lookup yields CDR1 MNHEY and CDR2 SMNVEV (reference sequence). The CDR3 spells CASPGTLYNEQFF. The CDR3 DNA sequence: TGTGCCAGCCCCGGGACCCTCTACAATGAGCAGTTCTTC.

The chain combines TRBV7-9 with TRBJ2-2; 7 bases map to TRBD1. The CDR3 contains 16 residues. Germline assignment: CDR1 SEHNR and CDR2 FQNEAQ (reference sequence). V was clipped by 2 bases and J by 1 base; unmatched bases: 4. For the CDR3, the DNA is TGTGCCAGCAGCTTACCCAGGACAGGGAACACCGGGGAGCTGTTTTTT. Encoded protein: CASSLPRTGNTGELFF.

The chain is built from TRBV12-5 and TRBJ1-3, with D possibly TRBD1 on 6 matching bases. The CDR3 totals 17 residues. Deletions cut 1 base from V and 2 bases from J, with 15 bases between. Germline V gives CDR1 LGHNT, CDR2 FRNRAP. CDR3 sequence reads: CASGLGAAGVPGNTIYF. As DNA, the CDR3 is TGTGCTAGTGGTTTGGGGGCCGCAGGGGTTCCTGGAAACACCATATATTTT. The full variable domain, rest sourced from reference TRBV12-5 and TRBJ1-3, is DARVTQTPRHKVTEMGQEVTMRCQPILGHNTVFWYRQTMMQGLELLAYFRNRAPLDDSGMPKDRFSAEMPDATLATLKIQPSEPRDSAVYFCASGLGAAGVPGNTIYFGEGSWLTVV.

The chain uses TRBV15 and TRBJ2-5, with D tentatively TRBD1 or TRBD2 (6 bases each). TRBJ2-7 explains the end of the DNA better; the J call may be wrong. Germline CDR1 reads LNHNV; CDR2 reads YYDKDF (reference sequence). The CDR3 runs to 16 residues. This CDR3 is CATSSHGQLEGYEQYF. In DNA, the CDR3 is TGTGCCACCAGCAGTCATGGACAGTTGGAGGGTTACGAGCAGTACTTC.

The chain combines TRBV19 with TRBJ2-1; possibly TRBD1 for D (6 bases). V lost 3 bases to trimming and J lost 3 bases, with 15 bases between them. Germline CDR1 LNHDA, CDR2 SQIVND (reference sequence). The CDR3 is 16 amino acids. The CDR3 loop is CASSMGTYYYYNEQFF. The CDR3 DNA is TGTGCCAGTAGTATGGGGACATACTATTACTACAATGAGCAGTTCTTC.

V gene TRBV5-6 combines with J gene TRBJ1-1, with 10 bases matching TRBD1. This CDR3 has 16 residues. Germline V lookup: CDR1 SGHDT, CDR2 YYEEEE. With V trimmed by 4 bases and J by 4 bases, 10 bases remained unmatched. The CDR3 coding sequence is TGTGCCAGCAGCCTAATACTGACAGGGGGCGCCACTGAAGCTTTCTTT. Its protein product is CASSLILTGGATEAFF.

The chain employs TRBV6-5 and TRBJ2-7, with TRBD1 identical over 7 bases. Trimming at V came to 5 bases and at J to 4 bases, leaving 8 bases not matched to a gene. The CDR3 covers 14 residues. In germline, CDR1 is MNHEY, CDR2 SVGAGI. The CDR3 coding sequence is TGTGCCAGCAGTCGAGGGACAGTAGTATACGAGCAGTACTTC. It encodes CASSRGTVVYEQYF.

The chain recombines TRBV27 with TRBJ1-2; maybe TRBD1 (5 bases). V was pared by 4 bases and J by 4 bases, with 22 bases between. The CDR3 has 17 amino acids. Germline values: CDR1 MNHEY, CDR2 SMNVEV (reference sequence). For the CDR3, the DNA is TGTGCCAGCAGTTCGGTTCCCGTGATGAGCAGGGCCTATGGCTACACCTTC. Encoded protein: CASSSVPVMSRAYGYTF.

The chain is built from TRBV25-1 and TRBJ1-5; TRBD1 is a possible D gene (6 bases). V was cut by 6 bases and J by 8 bases, with 11 bases left in between. Germline V lookup: CDR1 MGHDK, CDR2 SYGVNS. The CDR3 covers 12 residues. For the CDR3, the DNA is TGTGCCAGCAGACAGGGCTGGGAGCCCCAGCATTTT. As protein: CASRQGWEPQHF. Filled out from reference TRBV25-1 and TRBJ1-5, the complete variable domain reads EADIYQTPRYLVIGTGKKITLECSQTMGHDKMYWYQQDPGMELHLIHYSYGVNSTEKGDLSSESTVSRIRTEHFPLTLESARPSHTSQYLCASRQGWEPQHFGDGTRLSIL.

The V call is TRBV19, the J call TRBJ2-2; D is unclear. The CDR3 extends over 16 amino acids. The germline CDR1 and CDR2 sequences are LNHDA and SQIVND (reference sequence). V lost 7 bases to trimming and J lost 6 bases, with 21 bases between them. CDR3 in amino acids: CASIAWGRGRAGELFF. The DNA for the CDR3 is TGTGCCAGTATCGCCTGGGGAAGAGGTCGGGCCGGGGAGCTGTTTTTT. The whole variable domain, remainder taken from reference TRBV19 and TRBJ2-2, is DGGITQSPKYLFRKEGQNVTLSCEQNLNHDAMYWYRQDPGQGLRLIYYSQIVNDFQKGDIAEGYSVSREKKESFPLTVTSAQKNPTAFYLCASIAWGRGRAGELFFGEGSRLTVL.

CDR3 in DNA: TGCGCCAGCGGAAGACAGGGTTTTAGCTCTGGGGCCAACGTCCTGACTTTC. Translated, it gives CASGRQGFSSGANVLTF. The chain recombines TRBV5-1 with TRBJ2-6, with 7 bases lining up with TRBD1. This CDR3 spans 17 amino acids. Per germline, CDR1 SGHRS and CDR2 YFSETQ. After removal of 7 bases from V and 0 bases from J, the junction contained 10 bases not matched to a gene.

This clone was counted a single time. This chain joins TRBV28 and TRBJ2-7; D assignment may be TRBD1 or TRBD2 (6 bases each). CDR3 length: 14 residues. Deletions cut 3 bases from V and 3 bases from J, with 12 bases between. Germline lookup yields CDR1 MDHEN and CDR2 SYDVKM. CDR3 sequence: CASSFVGGHYEQYF. Here the CDR3 DNA reads TGTGCCAGCAGTTTCGTGGGGGGCCACTACGAGCAGTACTTC.